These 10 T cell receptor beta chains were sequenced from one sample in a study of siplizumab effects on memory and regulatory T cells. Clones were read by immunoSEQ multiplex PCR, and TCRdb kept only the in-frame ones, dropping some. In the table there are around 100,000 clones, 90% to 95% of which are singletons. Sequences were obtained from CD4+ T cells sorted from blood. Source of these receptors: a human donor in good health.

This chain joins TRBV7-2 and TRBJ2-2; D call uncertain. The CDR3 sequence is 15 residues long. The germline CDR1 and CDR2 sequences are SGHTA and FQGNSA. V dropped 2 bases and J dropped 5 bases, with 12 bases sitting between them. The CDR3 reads CASSLYPPGTGELFF. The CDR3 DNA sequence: TGTGCCAGCAGCTTATACCCCCCTGGGACCGGGGAGCTGTTTTTT.

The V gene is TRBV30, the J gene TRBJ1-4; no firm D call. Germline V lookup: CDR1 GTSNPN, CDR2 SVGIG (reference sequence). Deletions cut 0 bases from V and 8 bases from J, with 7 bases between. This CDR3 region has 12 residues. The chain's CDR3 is CAWSVAGEKLFF. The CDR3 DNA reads TGTGCCTGGAGTGTGGCGGGCGAAAAACTGTTTTTT.

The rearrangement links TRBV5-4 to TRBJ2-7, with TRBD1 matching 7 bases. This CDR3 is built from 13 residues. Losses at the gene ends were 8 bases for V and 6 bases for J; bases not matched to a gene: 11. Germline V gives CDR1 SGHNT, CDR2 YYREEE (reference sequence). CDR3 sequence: CASTKGAQLEQYF. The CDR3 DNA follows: TGTGCCAGTACCAAGGGGGCCCAACTCGAGCAGTACTTC.

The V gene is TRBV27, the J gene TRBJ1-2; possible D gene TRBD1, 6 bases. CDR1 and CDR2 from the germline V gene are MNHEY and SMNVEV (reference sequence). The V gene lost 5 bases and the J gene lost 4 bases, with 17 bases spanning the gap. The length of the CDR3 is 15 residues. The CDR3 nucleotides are TGTGCCAGCAGTCCCGGGCCCGGCAGGGGCTATGGCTACACCTTC. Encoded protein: CASSPGPGRGYGYTF.

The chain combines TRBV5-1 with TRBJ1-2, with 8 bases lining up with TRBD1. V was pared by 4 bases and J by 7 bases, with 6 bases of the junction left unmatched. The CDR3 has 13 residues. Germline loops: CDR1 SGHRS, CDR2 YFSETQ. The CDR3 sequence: CASSGGQGGGYTF. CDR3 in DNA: TGCGCCAGCAGCGGTGGACAGGGTGGTGGCTACACCTTC.

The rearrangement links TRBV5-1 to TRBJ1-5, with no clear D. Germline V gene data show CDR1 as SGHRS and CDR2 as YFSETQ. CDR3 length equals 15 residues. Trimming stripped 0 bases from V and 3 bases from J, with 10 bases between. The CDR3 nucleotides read TGCGCCAGCAGCTTGGTATCCGGAGTCAATCAGCCCCAGCATTTT. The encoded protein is CASSLVSGVNQPQHF.

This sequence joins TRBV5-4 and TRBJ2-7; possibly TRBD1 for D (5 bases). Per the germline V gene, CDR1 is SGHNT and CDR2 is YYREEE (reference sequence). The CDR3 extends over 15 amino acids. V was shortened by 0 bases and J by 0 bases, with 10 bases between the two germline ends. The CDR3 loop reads CASSLGQPSSYEQYF. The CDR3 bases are TGTGCCAGCAGCTTGGGACAGCCGAGCTCCTACGAGCAGTACTTC.

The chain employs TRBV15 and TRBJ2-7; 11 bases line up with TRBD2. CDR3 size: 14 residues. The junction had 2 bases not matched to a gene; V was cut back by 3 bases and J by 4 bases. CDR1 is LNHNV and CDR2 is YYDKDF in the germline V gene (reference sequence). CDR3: CATSRGLAAYEQYF. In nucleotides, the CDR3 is TGTGCCACCAGCAGGGGACTAGCGGCTTACGAGCAGTACTTC.

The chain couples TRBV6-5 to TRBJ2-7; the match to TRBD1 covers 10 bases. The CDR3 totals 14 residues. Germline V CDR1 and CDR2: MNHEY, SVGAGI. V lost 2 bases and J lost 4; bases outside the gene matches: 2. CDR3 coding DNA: TGTGCCAGCAGTTACGGGACAGGGGTTTACGAGCAGTACTTC. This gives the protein CASSYGTGVYEQYF.

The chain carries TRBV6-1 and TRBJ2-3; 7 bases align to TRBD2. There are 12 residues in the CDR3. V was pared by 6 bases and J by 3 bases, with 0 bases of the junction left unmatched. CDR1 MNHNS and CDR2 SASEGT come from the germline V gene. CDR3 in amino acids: CASRRETDTQYF. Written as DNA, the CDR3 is TGTGCCAGCAGGCGGGAGACAGATACGCAGTATTTT.